This paragraph covers one T cell receptor beta chain sequence. These data are taken from a study of cytomegalovirus exposure and HLA in healthy donors. Trimming left V 10 bases short and J 7 bases short, with 13 bases between. This CDR3 comprises 11 residues. Germline CDR1 and CDR2: SGHAT and FQNNGV. With 60 Vbeta and 13 Jbeta primers, the PCR was carried out. TCRdb keeps only in-frame clones here, not all; method: immunoSEQ multiplex PCR. The sample yields 60,000 or so clones, approximately 71% seen once. Despite likely unrecorded immune exposures, the donors were nominally healthy at the time of sampling.

This chain links TRBV11-2 with TRBJ1-1, with D maybe TRBD1 (5 bases). The sequence derives from a man aged 40-49 years in good health and CMV-seropositive. The source material was PBMCs. CDR3 DNA sequence: TGTGCCATCGTAATACAGGTTGAAGCTTTCTTT. It encodes CAIVIQVEAFF.